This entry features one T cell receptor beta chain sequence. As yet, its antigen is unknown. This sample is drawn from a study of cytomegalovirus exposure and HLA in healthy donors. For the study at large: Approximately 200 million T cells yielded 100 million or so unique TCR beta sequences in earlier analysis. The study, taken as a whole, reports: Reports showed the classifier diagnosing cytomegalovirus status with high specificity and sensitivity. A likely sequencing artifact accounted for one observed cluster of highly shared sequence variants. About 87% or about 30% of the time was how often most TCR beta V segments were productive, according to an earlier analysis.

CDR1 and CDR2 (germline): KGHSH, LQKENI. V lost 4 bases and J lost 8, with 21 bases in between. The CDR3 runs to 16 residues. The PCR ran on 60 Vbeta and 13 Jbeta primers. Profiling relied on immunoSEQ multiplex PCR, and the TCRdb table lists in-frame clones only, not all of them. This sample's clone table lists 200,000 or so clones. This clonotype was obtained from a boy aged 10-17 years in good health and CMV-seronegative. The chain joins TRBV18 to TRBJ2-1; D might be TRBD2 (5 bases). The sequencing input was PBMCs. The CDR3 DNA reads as TGTGCCAGCTCACAGCGGACCCGGGCCCTACCCCATGAGCAGTTCTTC. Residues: CASSQRTRALPHEQFF.